The 15 T cell receptor beta chains in this list originate from one sample, sequenced in a study of human T cells and chemical hapten exposure. Time point specified: pre-sensitization, week 0. Sample treatment: therapeutic diphenylcyclopropenone sensitization with weekly scalp DPC. One entry per CDR3 protein, called by TCRdb with MiXCR from the RACE reads. The sample has 87,000 or so distinct CDR3 sequences, approximately 9.9% seen once. The sample here was whole blood, taken in connection with sensitization to the hapten diphenylcyclopropenone (DPC). These receptors were collected from a woman aged 40 to 50 with alopecia areata. Some clones in this sample may be carry-over from other donors' samples.

The genes are TRBV4-3 and TRBJ1-2, with D unresolved. The V gene's germline CDR1 is LGHNA and CDR2 YSLEER. V lost 0 bases to trimming and J lost 4 bases, with 12 bases between them. This CDR3 spans 15 amino acids. The CDR3 reads CASSQELQWGYGYTF. The CDR3 DNA sequence: TGCGCCAGCAGCCAAGAACTTCAGTGGGGCTATGGCTACACCTTC.

This clonotype was seen at least ten times. The chain uses TRBV29-1 and TRBJ1-1; no reliable D call. This CDR3 comprises 12 residues. Per the germline V gene, CDR1 is SQVTM and CDR2 is ANQGSEA. V was pared by 6 bases and J by 3 bases, with 11 bases between. The CDR3: CSVRRAHTEAFF. CDR3 bases: TGCAGCGTGCGCCGGGCTCACACTGAAGCTTTCTTT.

This clonotype was recorded many times. This chain uses TRBV3-1 with TRBJ2-6, with no clear D. With 4 bases removed from V and 4 bases from J, the gap between germline ends came to 11 bases. Looked up from germline, CDR1 is LGHDT and CDR2 is YNNKEL (reference sequence). This CDR3 has 15 residues. The CDR3 sequence is CASSLWSLGANVLTF. CDR3 sequence (DNA): TGTGCCAGCAGCCTCTGGTCTCTCGGGGCCAACGTCCTGACTTTC. Supplemented by reference TRBV3-1 and TRBJ2-6, the full variable domain reads DTAVSQTPKYLVTQMGNDKSIKCEQNLGHDTMYWYKQDSKKFLKIMFSYNNKELIINETVPNRFSPKSPDKAHLNLHINSLELGDSAVYFCASSLWSLGANVLTFGAGSRLTVL.

The V gene is TRBV7-8, the J gene TRBJ1-1; no clear D. CDR3 size: 13 residues. In germline, CDR1 is SGHVS, CDR2 FQNEAQ. V was shortened by 2 bases and J by 4 bases, with 8 bases between the two germline ends. CDR3 sequence: CASSLYPSTEAFF. The CDR3 nucleotides read TGTGCCAGCAGCTTATATCCCAGCACTGAAGCTTTCTTT.

This clonotype was seen at least ten times. The V gene is TRBV5-4, the J gene TRBJ2-3, with 9 bases that match TRBD1. V shed 2 bases and J 4 bases; nucleotides not matched to a gene: 2. The germline V gene has CDR1 SGHNT and CDR2 YYREEE (reference sequence). The CDR3 consists of 14 residues. CDR3 bases: TGTGCCAGCAGCTTCACAGGGGGCGCAGATACGCAGTATTTT. It codes for CASSFTGGADTQYF. Looking up the rest from reference TRBV5-4 and TRBJ2-3 gives the full variable domain: ETGVTQSPTHLIKTRGQQVTLRCSSQSGHNTVSWYQQALGQGPQFIFQYYREEENGRGNFPPRFSGLQFPNYSSELNVNALELDDSALYLCASSFTGGADTQYFGPGTRLTVL.

This clonotype was seen at least ten times. CDR3 sequence reads: CASSLEDGRAFAEAFF. CDR3 DNA sequence: TGTGCCAGCAGCTTAGAGGACGGACGGGCGTTCGCTGAAGCTTTCTTT. The chain is built from TRBV7-2 and TRBJ1-1, with no clear D. The V gene lost 1 base and the J gene lost 6 bases, with 18 bases spanning the gap. Germline CDR1 and CDR2: SGHTA and FQGNSA. The CDR3 runs 16 residues.

This clonotype has just a few counts. The CDR3 bases are TGTGCCAGCCGCCGGGTCTCCACTGTATTTCGCTCCTACAATGAGCAGTTCTTC. It encodes CASRRVSTVFRSYNEQFF. This sequence joins TRBV21-1 and TRBJ2-1; the DNA was not used to check the table's D call, TRBD1. TRBV21-1 is designated a pseudogene. This CDR3 is 18 amino acids long.

V usage is TRBV12-3 or TRBV12-4 and J usage is TRBJ1-1; the D is unclear. The V gene lost 7 bases and the J gene lost 10 bases, with 13 bases spanning the gap. CDR3 length equals 11 residues. This chain's CDR3 is CASTGGLRAFF. CDR3 sequence (DNA): TGTGCCAGCACAGGCGGCCTACGAGCTTTCTTT.

This clonotype was seen more than once but under ten times. V gene TRBV6-2 or TRBV6-3 combines with J gene TRBJ2-2; no definite D call. This CDR3 has 13 residues. V was shortened by 4 bases and J by 5 bases, with 8 bases between the two germline ends. CDR1 and CDR2 (germline): MNHEY, SVGEGT. As DNA, the CDR3 is TGTGCCAGCAGTTGGCTGGGAACCGGGGAGCTGTTTTTT. Protein product: CASSWLGTGELFF.

The chain couples TRBV4-3 to TRBJ2-2; D gene unclear. There are 15 residues in the CDR3. Trimming took off 0 bases at V and 6 bases at J, with 11 bases between the two ends. Germline CDR1 and CDR2: LGHNA and YSLEER. The CDR3 DNA follows: TGCGCCAGCAGCCAAGATGGGCAGGATTCCGGGGAGCTGTTTTTT. This codes for CASSQDGQDSGELFF.

This clonotype appeared many times. The chain links TRBV10-3 to TRBJ1-1; perhaps TRBD1 as D (5 bases). Germline V gene lookup returns CDR1 ENHRY and CDR2 SYGVKD. This CDR3 has 14 residues. V was pared by 2 bases and J by 3 bases, with 10 bases between. CDR3 nucleotides: TGTGCCATCAGTGAGACGGACATATACACTGAAGCTTTCTTT. Its translation: CAISETDIYTEAFF.

This chain joins TRBV29-1 and TRBJ2-7; the D gene is possibly TRBD1 (6 bases). With 1 base removed from V and 2 bases from J, the gap between germline ends came to 9 bases. Germline CDR1 and CDR2: SQVTM and ANQGSEA. The CDR3 spans 13 residues. CDR3 in amino acids: CSVEGQGTYEQYF. CDR3 DNA sequence: TGCAGCGTTGAAGGCCAGGGGACCTACGAGCAGTACTTC.

This clonotype was counted only a few times. In DNA, the CDR3 is TGTGCCAGCAGCACCCTTTTTGGGTCGCAGTTCTTC. Its protein product is CASSTLFGSQFF. The chain uses TRBV7-2 and TRBJ2-1; D unclear. CDR3 length equals 12 residues. V lost 5 bases and J lost 12, with 14 bases in between. Germline CDR1 SGHTA, CDR2 FQGNSA. The variable domain in full, completed from reference TRBV7-2 and TRBJ2-1, reads GAGVSQSPSNKVTEKGKDVELRCDPISGHTALYWYRQSLGQGLEFLIYFQGNSAPDKSGLPSDRFSAERTGGSVSTLTIQRTQQEDSAVYLCASSTLFGSQFFGPGTRLTVL.

This clonotype was counted at least ten times. This chain links TRBV7-6 with TRBJ2-7, with D perhaps given as TRBD1 or TRBD2 (5 bases each). CDR3 length: 12 residues. The V gene lost 8 bases and the J gene lost 2 bases, with 10 bases spanning the gap. Per germline, CDR1 SGHVS and CDR2 FNYEAQ. The CDR3 DNA reads as TGTGCCAGCGGGACCGGGACCTACGAGCAGTACTTC. This sequence encodes CASGTGTYEQYF.

The sample holds many counts of this clonotype. The chain recombines TRBV11-2 with TRBJ2-5; 14 bases align to TRBD2. V lost 5 bases to trimming and J lost 3 bases; unmatched junction nucleotides: 8. There are 17 residues in the CDR3. CDR1 SGHAT and CDR2 FQNNGV come from the germline V gene. The chain's CDR3 is CASSMLRTSGGKETQYF. The CDR3 coding sequence is TGTGCCAGCAGCATGCTACGGACTAGCGGGGGGAAAGAGACCCAGTACTTC.